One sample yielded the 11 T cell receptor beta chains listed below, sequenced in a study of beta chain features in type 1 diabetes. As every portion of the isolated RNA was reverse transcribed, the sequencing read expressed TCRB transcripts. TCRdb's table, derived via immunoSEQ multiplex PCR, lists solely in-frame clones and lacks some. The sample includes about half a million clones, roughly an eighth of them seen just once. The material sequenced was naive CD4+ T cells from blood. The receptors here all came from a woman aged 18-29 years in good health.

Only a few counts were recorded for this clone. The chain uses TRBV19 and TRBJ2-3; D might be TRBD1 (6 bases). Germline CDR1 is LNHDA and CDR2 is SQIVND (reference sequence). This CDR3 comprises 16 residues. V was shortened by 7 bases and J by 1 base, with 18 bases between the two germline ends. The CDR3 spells CASTRGTQLGTDTQYF. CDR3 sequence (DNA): TGTGCCAGTACCAGGGGCACTCAGCTGGGCACAGATACGCAGTATTTT.

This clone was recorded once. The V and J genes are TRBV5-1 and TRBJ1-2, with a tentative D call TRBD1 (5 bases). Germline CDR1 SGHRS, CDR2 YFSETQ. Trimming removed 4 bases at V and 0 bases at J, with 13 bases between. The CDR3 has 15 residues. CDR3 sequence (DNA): TGCGCCAGCAGCAGGGGAGGGGCCTCTAACTATGGCTACACCTTC. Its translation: CASSRGGASNYGYTF.

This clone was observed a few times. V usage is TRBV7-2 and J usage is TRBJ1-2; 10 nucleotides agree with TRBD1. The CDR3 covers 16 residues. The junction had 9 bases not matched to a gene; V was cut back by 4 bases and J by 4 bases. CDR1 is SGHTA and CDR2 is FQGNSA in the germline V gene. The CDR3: CASSSLPGQGIYGYTF. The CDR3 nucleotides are TGTGCCAGCAGCTCGCTACCGGGACAGGGGATCTATGGCTACACCTTC.

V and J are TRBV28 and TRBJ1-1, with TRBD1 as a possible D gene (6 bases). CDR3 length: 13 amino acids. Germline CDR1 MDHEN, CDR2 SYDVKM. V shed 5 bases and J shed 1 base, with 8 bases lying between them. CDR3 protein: CASSKGQNTEAFF. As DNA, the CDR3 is TGTGCCAGCAGTAAGGGACAGAACACTGAAGCTTTCTTT.

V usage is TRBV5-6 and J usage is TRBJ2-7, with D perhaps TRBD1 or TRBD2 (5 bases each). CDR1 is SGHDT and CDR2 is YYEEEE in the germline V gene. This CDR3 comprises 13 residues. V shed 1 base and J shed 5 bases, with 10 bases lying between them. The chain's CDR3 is CASSLRGPNEQYV. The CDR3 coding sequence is TGTGCCAGCAGCTTGCGGGGACCTAACGAGCAGTACGTC.

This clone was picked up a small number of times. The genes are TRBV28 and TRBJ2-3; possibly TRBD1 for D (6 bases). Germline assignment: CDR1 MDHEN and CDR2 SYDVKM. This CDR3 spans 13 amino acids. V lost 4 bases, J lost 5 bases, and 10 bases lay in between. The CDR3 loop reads CASSYRERDTQYF. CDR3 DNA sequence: TGTGCCAGCAGTTACAGGGAACGAGATACGCAGTATTTT. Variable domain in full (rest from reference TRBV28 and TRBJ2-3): DVKVTQSSRYLVKRTGEKVFLECVQDMDHENMFWYRQDPGLGLRLIYFSYDVKMKEKGDIPEGYSVSREKKERFSLILESASTNQTSMYLCASSYRERDTQYFGPGTRLTVL.

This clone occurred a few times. CDR3 nucleotides: TGTGCCAGCAGCACTCAGGGTATAGGTGATGGCTACACCTTC. Amino acid sequence: CASSTQGIGDGYTF. J is TRBJ1-2 and V is TRBV7-9, with D possibly matching TRBD1 (5 bases). V dropped 5 bases and J dropped 6 bases, with 16 bases sitting between them. This CDR3 is built from 14 residues. Germline V gene sequence: CDR1 SEHNR, CDR2 FQNEAQ (reference sequence).

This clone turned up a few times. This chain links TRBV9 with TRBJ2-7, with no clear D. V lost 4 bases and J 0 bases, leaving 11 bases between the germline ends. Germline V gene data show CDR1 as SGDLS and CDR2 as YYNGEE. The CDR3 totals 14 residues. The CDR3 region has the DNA TGTGCCAGCAGCTTACGACAAAGCTCCTACGAGCAGTACTTC. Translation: CASSLRQSSYEQYF. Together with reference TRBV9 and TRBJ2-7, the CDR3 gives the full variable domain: DSGVTQTPKHLITATGQRVTLRCSPRSGDLSVYWYQQSLDQGLQFLIQYYNGEERAKGNILERFSAQQFPDLHSELNLSSLELGDSALYFCASSLRQSSYEQYFGPGTRLTVT.

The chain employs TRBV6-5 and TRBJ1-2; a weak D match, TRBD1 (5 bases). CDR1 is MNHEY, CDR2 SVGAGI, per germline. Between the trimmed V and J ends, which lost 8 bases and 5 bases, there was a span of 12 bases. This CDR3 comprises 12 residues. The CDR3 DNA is TGTGCCAGCGGGACGGGCGGGTATGGCTACACCTTC. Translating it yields CASGTGGYGYTF.

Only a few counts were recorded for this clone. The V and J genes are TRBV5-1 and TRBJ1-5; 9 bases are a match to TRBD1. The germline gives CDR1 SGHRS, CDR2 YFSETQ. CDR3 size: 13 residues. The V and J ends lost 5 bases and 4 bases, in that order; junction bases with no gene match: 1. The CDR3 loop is CASRQGANQPQHF. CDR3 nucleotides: TGCGCCAGCAGACAGGGGGCGAATCAGCCCCAGCATTTT.

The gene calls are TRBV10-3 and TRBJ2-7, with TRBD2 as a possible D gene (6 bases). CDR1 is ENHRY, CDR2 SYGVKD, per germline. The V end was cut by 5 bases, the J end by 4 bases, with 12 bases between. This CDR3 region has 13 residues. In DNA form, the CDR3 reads TGTGCCATCAGTTCCTATGGGGGGTACGAGCAGTACGTC. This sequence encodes CAISSYGGYEQYV.